This TCR beta chain stems from a study of stem cell transplantation in POMP-related autoinflammatory disease. Study background: Before transplant: CD4+ naive skewing, low CD8+ proportions, reduced cytokine secretion.

Regarding the study as a whole: Patients with PRAID showed a restricted number of unique TRB V-J gene pairings.

Libraries were prepared by immunoSEQ multiplex PCR; TCRdb keeps only in-frame clonotypes and omits some of them. The sample yields over 60,000 clones, roughly 91% seen once. With regard to this clone: Its antigen remains unknown.

This CDR3 is built from 17 residues. Germline lookup yields CDR1 MGHRA and CDR2 YSYEKL. V was pared by 0 bases and J by 8 bases, with 10 bases of the junction left unmatched. V is TRBV4-1 and J is TRBJ1-4; 9 nucleotides agree with TRBD1. Material: CD4+ T cells from PBMCs, obtained after stem cell transplantation. The TCR was taken from a human patient with POMP-related autoinflammation and immune dysregulation (PRAID). T cells may partly derive from the graft donor. CDR3: CASSQELTTGGREKLFF. The CDR3 coding sequence is TGCGCCAGCAGCCAAGAGCTCACAACAGGGGGCAGGGAAAAACTGTTTTTT.